This T cell receptor beta chain comes out of a study of somatic mutations in cytotoxic T cells in rheumatoid arthritis. Deletions cut 4 bases from V and 4 bases from J, with 14 bases between. Germline CDR1 is SGDLS and CDR2 is YYNGEE. The CDR3 is made up of 15 amino acids. After CD4+ and CD8+ cells were isolated by positive magnetic bead selection, their purity was checked by flow cytometry. Data came from immunoSEQ multiplex PCR; TCRdb stores just in-frame clones and leaves some out. Among under 3,000 clones listed, approximately 85% were seen once. The chain recombines TRBV9 with TRBJ2-2, with D possibly TRBD1 on 5 matching bases. Sequencing was performed on CD8+ T cells sorted from blood. The TCR originated in an adult with rheumatoid arthritis. The CDR3 region has the DNA TGTGCCAGCAGCCCCAGGGTGTTGGGCACCGGGGAGCTGTTTTTT. Translating gives CASSPRVLGTGELFF.